A selection of T cell receptor beta chains follows, all from one sample in a study of T cells after yellow fever vaccination. TCRdb passed the 5' RACE reads through MiXCR, listing each CDR3 protein once. The repertoire holds 130,000 or so distinct CDR3 sequences, roughly 15% seen once, with 35% to 45% in the top ten. Sequencing used CD8+ T cells sorted from PBMCs, obtained 5 days after the yellow fever booster vaccination. The receptors were sampled from a young man who received the YFV17D yellow fever vaccine. Each CDR3 is given with its conserved first and last residue. Fields, in order: J gene, D gene, clone size, V gene, CDR3 protein, CDR3 DNA. A D gene is named only where the DNA matches it firmly. Expanded clones are given a class, and other clones once, few, many or no size at all.

j_gene: TRBJ1-1; d_gene: NA; abundance: NA; v_gene: TRBV4-3; CDR3aa: CASSRKGEAYTEAFF; CDR3nt: TGCGCCAGCAGCCGAAAGGGGGAAGCGTACACTGAAGCTTTCTTT
j_gene: TRBJ1-2; d_gene: NA; abundance: NA; v_gene: TRBV4-1; CDR3aa: CASSPGPQANYGYTF; CDR3nt: TGCGCCAGCAGCCCAGGGCCCCAGGCTAACTATGGCTACACCTTC
j_gene: TRBJ2-1; d_gene: NA; abundance: NA; v_gene: TRBV6-2/TRBV6-3; CDR3aa: CASSYSSRGYNEQFF; CDR3nt: TGTGCCAGCAGTTACTCATCCAGGGGCTACAATGAGCAGTTCTTC
j_gene: TRBJ2-2; d_gene: NA; abundance: NA; v_gene: TRBV6-5; CDR3aa: CASSYSAGLNTGELFF; CDR3nt: TGTGCCAGCAGTTACTCGGCAGGGTTGAACACCGGGGAGCTGTTTTTT
j_gene: TRBJ2-3; d_gene: TRBD2; abundance: few; v_gene: TRBV28; CDR3aa: CASSLGLAGGESDTQYF; CDR3nt: TGTGCCAGCAGTTTGGGACTAGCGGGGGGTGAGTCAGATACGCAGTATTTT
j_gene: TRBJ2-7; d_gene: TRBD1; abundance: NA; v_gene: TRBV6-6; CDR3aa: CASSFTGGSYEQYF; CDR3nt: TGTGCCAGCAGTTTCACAGGGGGCTCCTACGAGCAGTACTTC
j_gene: TRBJ2-7; d_gene: NA; abundance: NA; v_gene: TRBV9; CDR3aa: CASSARTRPLGEQYF; CDR3nt: TGTGCCAGCAGCGCCAGGACCCGACCTTTGGGGGAGCAGTACTTC
j_gene: TRBJ2-3; d_gene: NA; abundance: NA; v_gene: TRBV13; CDR3aa: CASSLGDSISTDTQYF; CDR3nt: TGTGCCAGCAGCTTAGGGGACAGTATAAGCACAGATACGCAGTATTTT
j_gene: TRBJ2-2; d_gene: NA; abundance: NA; v_gene: TRBV29-1; CDR3aa: CSVWGYTGELFF; CDR3nt: TGCAGCGTGTGGGGGTACACCGGGGAGCTGTTTTTT
j_gene: TRBJ1-5; d_gene: NA; abundance: few; v_gene: TRBV3-1; CDR3aa: CASSQRLNQPQHF; CDR3nt: TGTGCCAGCAGCCAACGACTCAATCAGCCCCAGCATTTT
j_gene: TRBJ2-6; d_gene: NA; abundance: NA; v_gene: TRBV6-2/TRBV6-3; CDR3aa: CASSFPGGNVLTF; CDR3nt: TGTGCCAGCAGTTTTCCCGGCGGCAACGTCCTGACTTTC
j_gene: TRBJ2-5; d_gene: NA; abundance: NA; v_gene: TRBV4-1; CDR3aa: CASSRTDSLGETQYF; CDR3nt: TGCGCCAGCAGCCGAACGGACAGCCTGGGGGAGACCCAGTACTTC
j_gene: TRBJ1-6; d_gene: NA; abundance: NA; v_gene: TRBV27; CDR3aa: CASSFRGPNSPLHF; CDR3nt: TGTGCCAGCAGTTTCCGGGGACCCAATTCACCCCTCCACTTT
j_gene: TRBJ1-5; d_gene: NA; abundance: NA; v_gene: TRBV12-3/TRBV12-4; CDR3aa: CASSLAGGNSNQPQHF; CDR3nt: TGTGCCAGCAGTTTAGCGGGGGGGAATAGCAATCAGCCCCAGCATTTT
j_gene: TRBJ1-1; d_gene: NA; abundance: NA; v_gene: TRBV9; CDR3aa: CASRVAEGEAFF; CDR3nt: TGTGCCAGCAGAGTAGCTGAAGGTGAAGCTTTCTTT
j_gene: TRBJ2-7; d_gene: TRBD1; abundance: few; v_gene: TRBV12-3/TRBV12-4; CDR3aa: CASSGLGQGRGYEQYF; CDR3nt: TGTGCCAGCAGTGGTTTGGGACAGGGAAGGGGGTACGAGCAGTACTTC
j_gene: TRBJ1-1; d_gene: TRBD1; abundance: NA; v_gene: TRBV20-1; CDR3aa: CSARRGKETGRNTEAFF; CDR3nt: TGCAGTGCTAGACGAGGGAAGGAGACAGGGAGAAACACTGAAGCTTTCTTT
j_gene: TRBJ1-3; d_gene: NA; abundance: few; v_gene: TRBV27; CDR3aa: CASSPLGQSSGNTIYF; CDR3nt: TGTGCCAGCAGTCCCTTGGGTCAAAGCTCTGGAAACACCATATATTTT
j_gene: TRBJ2-1; d_gene: NA; abundance: NA; v_gene: TRBV19; CDR3aa: CASSPLVSYNEQFF; CDR3nt: TGTGCCAGTAGTCCCCTAGTCTCCTACAATGAGCAGTTCTTC
j_gene: TRBJ2-2; d_gene: NA; abundance: NA; v_gene: TRBV12-3/TRBV12-4; CDR3aa: CASMEDIGELFF; CDR3nt: TGTGCCAGCATGGAGGATATCGGGGAGCTGTTTTTT
j_gene: TRBJ1-2; d_gene: NA; abundance: few; v_gene: TRBV4-2; CDR3aa: CASSPGGEGYGYTF; CDR3nt: TGTGCCAGCAGCCCGGGGGGGGAGGGCTATGGCTACACCTTC
j_gene: TRBJ2-1; d_gene: NA; abundance: few; v_gene: TRBV13; CDR3aa: CASSLGLGGHNEQFF; CDR3nt: TGTGCCAGCAGCTTAGGCCTCGGGGGACACAATGAGCAGTTCTTC
j_gene: TRBJ2-1; d_gene: NA; abundance: many; v_gene: TRBV5-1; CDR3aa: CASSLALGNPYNEQFF; CDR3nt: TGCGCCAGCAGCTTGGCTCTGGGTAATCCGTACAATGAGCAGTTCTTC
j_gene: TRBJ2-1; d_gene: TRBD1; abundance: few; v_gene: TRBV9; CDR3aa: CASSEGDRRNEQFF; CDR3nt: TGTGCCAGCAGCGAGGGGGACAGGCGGAATGAGCAGTTCTTC
j_gene: TRBJ1-1; d_gene: NA; abundance: few; v_gene: TRBV6-2/TRBV6-3; CDR3aa: CASSSNLNTEAFF; CDR3nt: TGTGCCAGCAGTTCAAACCTAAACACTGAAGCTTTCTTT